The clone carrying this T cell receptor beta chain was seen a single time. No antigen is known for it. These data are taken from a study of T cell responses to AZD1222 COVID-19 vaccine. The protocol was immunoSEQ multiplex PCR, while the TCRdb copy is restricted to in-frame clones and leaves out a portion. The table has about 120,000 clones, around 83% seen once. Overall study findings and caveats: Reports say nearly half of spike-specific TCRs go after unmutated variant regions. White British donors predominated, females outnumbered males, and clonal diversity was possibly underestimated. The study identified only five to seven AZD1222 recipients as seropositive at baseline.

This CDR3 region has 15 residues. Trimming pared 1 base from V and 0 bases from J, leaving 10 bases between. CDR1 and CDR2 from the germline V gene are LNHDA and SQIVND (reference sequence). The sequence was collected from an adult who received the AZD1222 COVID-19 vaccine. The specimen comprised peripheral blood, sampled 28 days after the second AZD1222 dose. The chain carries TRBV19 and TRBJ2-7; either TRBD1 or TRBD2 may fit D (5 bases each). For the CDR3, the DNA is TGTGCCAGTAGTATAGTGGGGGATCCCTCCTACGAGCAGTACTTC. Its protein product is CASSIVGDPSYEQYF.